This TCR beta chain was captured by sequencing in a study of blood T cell repertoires in COVID-19. Study at large: Samples came from the United States, Italy and Spain, spanning acute and convalescent COVID-19. The cDNA or gDNA used as material had been derived from T cells, B-cell-depleted T cells, or PBMCs.

In the original analysis: From reference gene primer amplification, estimates of nucleated cell counts were derived. The data were produced by immunoSEQ multiplex PCR, yet TCRdb's version contains in-frame clones alone and is incomplete. D and trimming were read from the DNA, whereas the V and J calls and clone size are those reported in that table. The table has around 200,000 clones, around 83% seen once. Germline values: CDR1 SGHTA, CDR2 FQGNSA. V dropped 1 base and J dropped 6 bases, with 12 bases sitting between them. The CDR3 is 14 residues long. The chain joins TRBV7-2 to TRBJ1-1, with D hard to call. This TCR was sampled from a woman aged 80 or over with acute or convalescent COVID-19. The sequenced sample was peripheral blood. CDR3 in DNA: TGTGCCAGCAGCTTAGGATTTTCGGGTGCTGAAGCTTTCTTT. Amino acids: CASSLGFSGAEAFF.